A single sample gave rise to the 30 T cell receptor beta chains below, sequenced in a study of identical twins. TCRdb processed the 5' RACE reads anew with MiXCR; each CDR3 protein has one entry. The data hold around 480,000 distinct CDR3 sequences, with approximately 15% observed a single time. These data were likewise used in another study, on yellow fever vaccine responses in identical twins.

Sequencing input: CD4+ T cells sorted from blood. The receptors derive from a woman aged 18-29 years in good health.

This clonotype was seen many times. The chain joins TRBV2 to TRBJ2-5; 7 nucleotides line up with TRBD1. This CDR3 is built from 14 residues. The V gene end was trimmed by 5 bases and the J gene end by 1 base; junction bases not matched to a gene: 4. Germline values: CDR1 SNHLY, CDR2 FYNNEI. CDR3 bases: TGTGCCAGCAGTACTGGGACAGCCCAAGAGACCCAGTACTTC. Translating gives CASSTGTAQETQYF.

V and J are TRBV20-1 and TRBJ2-7, with TRBD2 matching 9 bases. Germline lookup yields CDR1 DFQATT and CDR2 SNEGSKA (reference sequence). V dropped 0 bases and J dropped 2; count of bases not matched to a gene: 5. The CDR3 spans 15 residues. The DNA of the CDR3 is TGCAGTGCTAGAGATGGGCGACTAGCGGCCTACGAGCAGTACTTC. Protein: CSARDGRLAAYEQYF.

The chain carries TRBV20-1 and TRBJ2-7; 10 positions match TRBD2. The V gene end was trimmed by 5 bases and the J gene end by 2 bases; junction bases not matched to a gene: 3. Germline CDR1 is DFQATT and CDR2 is SNEGSKA (reference sequence). The CDR3 has 13 residues. The CDR3 loop reads CSAPGTSAYEQYF. Written as DNA, the CDR3 is TGCAGTGCTCCCGGGACTAGCGCCTACGAGCAGTACTTC.

The chain is built from TRBV27 and TRBJ2-3, with 9 bases fitting TRBD2. Per the germline V gene, CDR1 is MNHEY and CDR2 is SMNVEV (reference sequence). The CDR3 contains 17 residues. The trim removed 7 bases at V and 2 bases at J, leaving 13 bases unmatched. The CDR3 here is CASIRLAERRYTDTQYF. The DNA of the CDR3 is TGTGCCAGCATTCGACTAGCGGAGCGTCGCTACACAGATACGCAGTATTTT.

The table lists this clonotype with many counts. The chain links TRBV29-1 to TRBJ2-1; TRBD1 matches at 9 bases. The CDR3 runs 12 residues. The ends lost 7 bases at V and 8 bases at J; junction bases unmatched: 6. Germline lookup yields CDR1 SQVTM and CDR2 ANQGSEA. The CDR3 nucleotides are TGCAGCGGGGGGGGACAGGGCTATGAGCAGTTCTTC. It specifies CSGGGQGYEQFF.

This sequence joins TRBV3-1 and TRBJ2-3, with 9 positions matching TRBD2. The CDR3 length is 16 residues. The ends lost 1 base at V and 7 bases at J; junction bases unmatched: 9. Looked up from germline, CDR1 is LGHDT and CDR2 is YNNKEL (reference sequence). The CDR3 DNA follows: TGTGCCAGCAGCCAAGTGCGGGGGGGCCTACCGAATACGCAGTATTTT. Translating it yields CASSQVRGGLPNTQYF.

The chain carries TRBV7-2 and TRBJ2-4; 14 nucleotides agree with TRBD2. Germline loops: CDR1 SGHTA, CDR2 FQGNSA. The CDR3 spans 19 residues. Trimming cost V 0 bases and J 4 bases; bases outside gene matches: 8. As DNA, the CDR3 is TGTGCCAGCAGCTTAGCTGGGGGACTAGCGGGGGTTGGTAAAAACATTCAGTACTTC. This gives the protein CASSLAGGLAGVGKNIQYF.

V is TRBV5-1 and J is TRBJ2-5; the D gene could be TRBD1 or TRBD2 (5 bases each). Germline loops: CDR1 SGHRS, CDR2 YFSETQ. Trimming removed 0 bases at V and 3 bases at J, with 15 bases between. The CDR3 totals 16 residues. DNA for the CDR3: TGCGCCAGCAGCTTGGAACCGGGGCCCGGAAAAGAGACCCAGTACTTC. This encodes CASSLEPGPGKETQYF.

This clonotype has just a few counts. The chain recombines TRBV12-3 or TRBV12-4 with TRBJ2-2; a weak D match, TRBD2 (5 bases). V was shortened by 3 bases and J by 7 bases, with 12 bases between the two germline ends. This CDR3 contains 14 residues. The CDR3 DNA follows: TGTGCCAGCAGTTTTCGGGCCGCGGGCGGGGAGCTGTTTTTT. Its translation: CASSFRAAGGELFF.

The chain couples TRBV29-1 to TRBJ2-3; D remains ambiguous. CDR1 and CDR2 from the germline V gene are SQVTM and ANQGSEA. This CDR3 is 13 amino acids long. V was clipped by 4 bases and J by 2 bases, with 10 bases between them. CDR3 in DNA: TGCAGCGTTGCCCCGAGGCTCACAGATACGCAGTATTTT. It yields the protein CSVAPRLTDTQYF.

This clonotype was observed a handful of times. The chain carries TRBV27 and TRBJ2-6; D remains unclear. The CDR3 runs 15 residues. Germline CDR1 and CDR2: MNHEY and SMNVEV (reference sequence). V dropped 1 base and J dropped 4 bases, with 8 bases sitting between them. The CDR3 DNA sequence: TGTGCCAGCAGTTTATTCGGGTCCGGGGCCAACGTCCTGACTTTC. The encoded protein is CASSLFGSGANVLTF.

V gene TRBV19 combines with J gene TRBJ2-7, with 7 bases matching TRBD1. V lost 3 bases and J lost 0; bases outside the gene matches: 8. This CDR3 is built from 16 residues. Germline values: CDR1 LNHDA, CDR2 SQIVND (reference sequence). The CDR3 reads CASSIEGGFSSYEQYF. The CDR3 bases are TGTGCCAGTAGTATCGAAGGGGGCTTCTCCTCCTACGAGCAGTACTTC.

This chain connects TRBV20-1 to TRBJ1-2; D is unresolved. This CDR3 region has 12 residues. CDR1 is DFQATT, CDR2 SNEGSKA, per germline (reference sequence). The DNA for the CDR3 is TGCACCTTGCATAGGGTAATCTATGGCTACACCTTC. Its translation: CTLHRVIYGYTF.

The rearrangement uses TRBV6-2 or TRBV6-3 and TRBJ2-1; 13 bases match TRBD2. The junction had 7 bases not matched to a gene; V was cut back by 0 bases and J by 5 bases. The germline CDR1 and CDR2 sequences are MNHEY and SVGEGT. There are 18 residues in the CDR3. The CDR3, as DNA: TGTGCCAGCAGTTACTCTGGGACTAGCGGGATTAAAAACAATGAGCAGTTCTTC. It codes for CASSYSGTSGIKNNEQFF.

V is TRBV28 and J is TRBJ2-7; maybe TRBD1 (6 bases). V gave up 6 bases and J gave up 4 bases, with 13 bases separating them. Germline-derived CDR1 and CDR2 are MDHEN and SYDVKM. The CDR3 has 13 residues. The CDR3 here is CASRTGISYEQYF. The CDR3 bases are TGTGCCAGCAGAACAGGGATCTCTTACGAGCAGTACTTC.

This clonotype was recorded a few times. V gene TRBV27 combines with J gene TRBJ2-7; D not resolved. Germline V gene sequence: CDR1 MNHEY, CDR2 SMNVEV (reference sequence). The CDR3 is made up of 13 amino acids. The germline V and J ends were trimmed by 0 bases and 4 bases, with 7 bases remaining between them. CDR3 sequence reads: CASSLSVGYEQYF. For the CDR3, the DNA is TGTGCCAGCAGTTTATCAGTCGGATACGAGCAGTACTTC.

The sample holds a few counts of this clonotype. The chain employs TRBV29-1 and TRBJ2-7, with a weak D call TRBD2 (5 bases). Germline CDR1 SQVTM, CDR2 ANQGSEA. The V end was cut by 2 bases, the J end by 1 base, with 15 bases between. The CDR3 is made up of 15 amino acids. The CDR3 DNA is TGCAGCGTTGAAAACCCCCTTGGCGGGTCCTACGAGCAGTACTTC. Protein sequence: CSVENPLGGSYEQYF.

This clonotype was seen more than once but under ten times. The chain joins TRBV30 to TRBJ2-2; D gene ambiguous. The CDR3 covers 13 residues. Trimming stripped 0 bases from V and 4 bases from J, with 6 bases between. Per germline, CDR1 GTSNPN and CDR2 SVGIG (reference sequence). The CDR3 DNA follows: TGTGCCTGGAGTGTACGTCTCACCGGGGAGCTGTTTTTT. Protein sequence: CAWSVRLTGELFF.

This clonotype was seen a few times. The chain employs TRBV27 and TRBJ2-7, with TRBD1 identical over 7 bases. The CDR3 runs 14 residues. The V gene end was trimmed by 6 bases and the J gene end by 2 bases; junction bases not matched to a gene: 7. Germline V gene data show CDR1 as MNHEY and CDR2 as SMNVEV (reference sequence). The CDR3 region has the DNA TGTGCCAGCAGCCATGACAGGGTGGCCTACGAGCAGTACTTC. This gives the protein CASSHDRVAYEQYF.

This chain connects TRBV18 to TRBJ2-7, with 7 bases identical to TRBD1. This CDR3 region has 15 residues. The trim removed 4 bases at V and 0 bases at J, leaving 6 bases unmatched. Germline assignment: CDR1 KGHSH and CDR2 LQKENI. CDR3 DNA: TGTGCCAGCTCACGGAACAGGGGAAGCTCCTACGAGCAGTACTTC. Protein product: CASSRNRGSSYEQYF.

The chain has TRBV6-5 and TRBJ1-6, with D unresolved. Looked up from germline, CDR1 is MNHEY and CDR2 is SVGAGI. There are 13 residues in the CDR3. V was pared by 2 bases and J by 7 bases, with 6 bases between. CDR3 sequence: CASSYQENSPLHF. CDR3 bases: TGTGCCAGCAGTTACCAGGAGAATTCACCCCTCCACTTT.

The V and J genes are TRBV18 and TRBJ2-7, with D maybe TRBD2 (6 bases). Germline V CDR1 and CDR2: KGHSH, LQKENI. Trimming pared 3 bases from V and 2 bases from J, leaving 14 bases between. This CDR3 has 15 residues. The CDR3 region is CASSPSLGGTYEQYF. The CDR3 bases are TGTGCCAGCTCACCTTCCCTGGGCGGGACCTACGAGCAGTACTTC.

This clonotype has a count of ten or more. This sequence joins TRBV6-2 or TRBV6-3 and TRBJ1-2; 9 nucleotides align to TRBD1. The length of the CDR3 is 14 residues. With 6 bases clipped from V and 3 bases from J, the junction kept 5 bases outside the gene matches. CDR1 is MNHEY, CDR2 SVGEGT, per germline. Written as DNA, the CDR3 is TGTGCCAGCAGACGGGACAGGGAGGACTATGGCTACACCTTC. Its protein product is CASRRDREDYGYTF.

The chain recombines TRBV19 with TRBJ2-2; D perhaps matches TRBD2 (5 bases). Trimming took 4 bases from V and 4 from J, leaving 13 bases between them. From germline, CDR1 is LNHDA and CDR2 SQIVND (reference sequence). The CDR3 runs to 15 residues. CDR3 nucleotides: TGTGCCAGTAGTACCCTCGCACGGGGCACCGGGGAGCTGTTTTTT. Translated, it gives CASSTLARGTGELFF.

This clonotype showed up many times. This chain uses TRBV7-8 with TRBJ2-5, with a tentative D call TRBD2 (5 bases). Germline V gives CDR1 SGHVS, CDR2 FQNEAQ. Deletions cut 2 bases from V and 2 bases from J, with 18 bases between. The CDR3 totals 17 residues. This CDR3 is CASSLFTSGGRQETQYF. CDR3 sequence (DNA): TGTGCCAGCAGCTTATTCACCTCCGGAGGTAGACAAGAGACCCAGTACTTC.

Points on this clonotype: At one end the junction does not follow the germline gene, possibly because of a read error. The V and J genes are TRBV20-1 and TRBJ2-1; a possible D gene is TRBD2 (6 bases). There are 15 residues in the CDR3. Germline V lookup: CDR1 DFQATT, CDR2 SNEGSKA (reference sequence). In DNA, the CDR3 is TGCTGTGCTAGAGATCTTAGCACGGGGGTAAATGAGCAGTTCTTC. Translated, it gives CCARDLSTGVNEQFF.

This clonotype has ten or more counts. The genes are TRBV29-1 and TRBJ2-3; D gene unclear. The germline CDR1 and CDR2 sequences are SQVTM and ANQGSEA. V lost 4 bases to trimming and J lost 2 bases, with 13 bases between them. The CDR3 is made up of 14 amino acids. The chain's CDR3 is CSVAVSLPTDTQYF. CDR3 DNA: TGCAGCGTTGCGGTCAGCCTCCCCACAGATACGCAGTATTTT.

V and J are TRBV20-1 and TRBJ2-7; the match to TRBD2 covers 11 bases. Per germline, CDR1 DFQATT and CDR2 SNEGSKA (reference sequence). V gave up 3 bases and J gave up 2 bases; unmatched junction bases: 0. The CDR3 runs 13 residues. CDR3 coding DNA: TGCAGTGCTAGGACTAGCGGGGCCTACGAGCAGTACTTC. It yields the protein CSARTSGAYEQYF.

In its sample, this clonotype was seen once. The rearrangement uses TRBV20-1 and TRBJ2-7; TRBD2 agrees at 9 bases. The CDR3 totals 13 residues. V was pared by 6 bases and J by 4 bases, with 7 bases of the junction left unmatched. CDR1 and CDR2 from the germline V gene are DFQATT and SNEGSKA (reference sequence). CDR3 sequence (DNA): TGCAGTGCCGATCCTAGCGGGATTTACGAGCAGTACTTC. Its translation is CSADPSGIYEQYF.

The rearrangement joins TRBV5-1 to TRBJ2-3; 7 nucleotides match TRBD1. CDR3 length: 16 residues. CDR1 and CDR2 from the germline V gene are SGHRS and YFSETQ. J gave up 1 base and V 4 bases, and 9 bases lay outside the gene matches. This chain's CDR3 is CASSRQTGLGTDTQYF. CDR3 DNA sequence: TGCGCCAGCAGCAGACAGACAGGGCTTGGCACAGATACGCAGTATTTT. The variable domain in full, with the rest retrieved from reference TRBV5-1 and TRBJ2-3, is KAGVTQTPRYLIKTRGQQVTLSCSPISGHRSVSWYQQTPGQGLQFLFEYFSETQRNKGNFPGRFSGRQFSNSRSEMNVSTLELGDSALYLCASSRQTGLGTDTQYFGPGTRLTVL.